This TCR beta chain was profiled in a study of OX40 agonist ivuxolimab in advanced cancers. Study at large: The dose of intravenous ivuxolimab that patients received every 2 weeks ranged from 0.01 to 10 mg/kg. Dose-escalation patients had hepatocellular carcinoma, melanoma, renal cell or head and neck cancer.

This clone has a handful of counts. The target antigen is unknown. Assay: immunoSEQ multiplex PCR; the TCRdb copy retains only in-frame clones and omits some. The sample carries 35,000 to 45,000 clones, around two thirds recorded once. Notes on the study in general: Dose levels from 0.1 to 3.0 mg/kg saw CD4+ and CD8+ blood T cells expand clonally by week 6.

From germline, CDR1 is SGHRS and CDR2 YFSETQ. CDR3 length: 13 residues. V lost 10 bases, J lost 0 bases, and 12 bases lay in between. The specimen comprised CD4+ or CD8+ T cells sorted from blood, sampled in a trial of the OX40 agonist ivuxolimab. The receptor was isolated from an adult with an advanced solid tumor such as melanoma, head and neck, liver or kidney cancer. This chain connects TRBV5-1 to TRBJ2-3; D not resolved. CDR3 DNA sequence: TGCGCCTACAAGCAGGCTAGCACAGATACGCAGTATTTT. Amino acids: CAYKQASTDTQYF.